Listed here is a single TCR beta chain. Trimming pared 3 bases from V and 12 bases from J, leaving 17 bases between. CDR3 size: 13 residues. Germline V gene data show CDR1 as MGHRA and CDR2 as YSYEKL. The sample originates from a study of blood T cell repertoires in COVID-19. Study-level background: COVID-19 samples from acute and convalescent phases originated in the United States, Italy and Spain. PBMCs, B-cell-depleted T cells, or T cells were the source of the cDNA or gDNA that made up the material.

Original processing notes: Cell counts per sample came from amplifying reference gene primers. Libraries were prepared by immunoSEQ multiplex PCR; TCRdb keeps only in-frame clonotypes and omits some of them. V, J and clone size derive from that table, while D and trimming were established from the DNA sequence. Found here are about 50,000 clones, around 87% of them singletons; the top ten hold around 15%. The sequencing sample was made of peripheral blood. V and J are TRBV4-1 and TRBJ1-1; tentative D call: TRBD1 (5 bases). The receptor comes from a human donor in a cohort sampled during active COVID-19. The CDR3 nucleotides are TGCGCCAGCAGCCAGTTACCGGGACTGTTTTCTTTCTTT. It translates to CASSQLPGLFSFF.